This T cell receptor (beta chain) stems from a study of identifying expanded T cells in peripheral blood. Notes on the study in general: Clone count variance between approximately 2-week samples rose with total template count.

Repertoires were generated with immunoSEQ multiplex PCR, while TCRdb's copy carries only in-frame clones and drops some. This sample has around 82,000 clones, with roughly 84% found just once. Details on this clone: Its specificity is unknown.

This CDR3 is built from 19 residues. The trim removed 0 bases at V and 2 bases at J, leaving 12 bases unmatched. Looked up from germline, CDR1 is LGHNA and CDR2 is YSLEER. No infections or other immune events were documented during collection. The chain is built from TRBV4-3 and TRBJ2-3, with TRBD1 matching 9 bases. The sequence came from a person aged 18-69 years in good health. Material: blood. In nucleotides, the CDR3 is TGCGCCAGCAGCCAAGATTACGGTGGGACAGGGTGGACCACAGATACGCAGTATTTT. It translates to CASSQDYGGTGWTTDTQYF.